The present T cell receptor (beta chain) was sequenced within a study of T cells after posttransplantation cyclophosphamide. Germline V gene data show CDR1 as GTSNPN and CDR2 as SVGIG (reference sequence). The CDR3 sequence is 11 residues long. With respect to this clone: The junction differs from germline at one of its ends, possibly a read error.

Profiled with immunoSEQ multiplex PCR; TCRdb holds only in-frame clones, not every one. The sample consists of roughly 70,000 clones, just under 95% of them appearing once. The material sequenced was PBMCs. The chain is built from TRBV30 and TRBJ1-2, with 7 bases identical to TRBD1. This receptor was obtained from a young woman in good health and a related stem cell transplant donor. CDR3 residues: CAWSVGGGHDF. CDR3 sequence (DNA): TGTGCCTGGAGTGTAGGAGGGGGCCATGACTTC.